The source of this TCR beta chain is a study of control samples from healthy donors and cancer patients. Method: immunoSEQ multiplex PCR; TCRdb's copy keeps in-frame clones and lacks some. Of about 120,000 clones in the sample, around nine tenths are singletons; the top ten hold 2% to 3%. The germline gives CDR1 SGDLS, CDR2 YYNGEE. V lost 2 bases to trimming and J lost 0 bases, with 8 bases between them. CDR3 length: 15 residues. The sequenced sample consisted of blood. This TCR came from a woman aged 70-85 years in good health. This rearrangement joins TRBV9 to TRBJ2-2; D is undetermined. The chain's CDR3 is CASSVLSANTGELFF. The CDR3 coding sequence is TGTGCCAGCAGCGTTTTATCCGCGAACACCGGGGAGCTGTTTTTT.